The next 29 T cell receptor beta chains were all read from a single sample in a study of control samples from healthy donors and cancer patients. Profiling relied on immunoSEQ multiplex PCR, and the TCRdb table lists in-frame clones only, not all of them. The data hold 130,000 to 150,000 clones, with approximately 90% observed a single time. Sequenced: blood. The receptors come from a woman aged 25 to 39 in good health.

The chain recombines TRBV21-1 with TRBJ2-3; the table assigns TRBD2, which was not confirmed against the DNA. TRBV21-1 is designated a pseudogene. This CDR3 comprises 15 residues. The CDR3 sequence: CASSTSGREPDTQYF. The CDR3 nucleotides are TGTGCCAGCAGCACAAGCGGGAGGGAACCAGATACGCAGTATTTT.

The chain couples TRBV11-2 to TRBJ2-1; TRBD2 aligns across 13 bases. CDR3 length: 16 amino acids. The V gene end was trimmed by 1 base and the J gene end by 8 bases; junction bases not matched to a gene: 5. From germline, CDR1 is SGHAT and CDR2 FQNNGV. CDR3: CASSLGGTSGKDEQFF. The CDR3 DNA reads as TGTGCCAGCAGCTTAGGCGGGACTAGCGGGAAGGATGAGCAGTTCTTC.

The chain links TRBV5-6 to TRBJ2-3, with 15 nucleotides matching TRBD2. J gave up 6 bases and V 4 bases, and 6 bases lay outside the gene matches. The CDR3 sequence is 16 residues long. Per germline, CDR1 SGHDT and CDR2 YYEEEE. DNA of the CDR3: TGTGCCAGCAGCATAGGACTAGCGGGAGGGGCGGATACGCAGTATTTT. This sequence encodes CASSIGLAGGADTQYF.

The table lists this clone with a count of one. The chain uses TRBV19 and TRBJ2-2; a weak D match, TRBD2 (5 bases). The V and J ends lost 5 bases and 4 bases respectively, with 20 bases between them. The CDR3 sequence is 17 residues long. CDR1 is LNHDA, CDR2 SQIVND, per germline (reference sequence). The CDR3 reads CASSPPGSSGITGELFF. The CDR3 nucleotides are TGTGCCAGTAGTCCCCCGGGCTCAAGCGGCATCACCGGGGAGCTGTTTTTT.

CDR3 sequence: CATSSRLAPSTDTQYF. The CDR3 bases are TGTGCCACCAGCTCGCGACTAGCGCCTAGCACAGATACGCAGTATTTT. The chain has TRBV15 and TRBJ2-3, with TRBD2 matching 8 bases. The V gene end was trimmed by 5 bases and the J gene end by 0 bases; junction bases not matched to a gene: 7. Germline CDR1 LNHNV, CDR2 YYDKDF (reference sequence). This CDR3 has 16 residues.

The chain has TRBV7-7 and TRBJ2-5; 8 bases are shared with TRBD1. Germline V gene lookup returns CDR1 SSHAT and CDR2 FNYEAQ (reference sequence). Trimming took 4 bases from V and 3 from J; bases not matched to a gene: 4. The CDR3 extends over 14 amino acids. The CDR3, as DNA: TGTGCCAGCAGCTCGACAGGGGTAGAAGAGACCCAGTACTTC. This codes for CASSSTGVEETQYF.

V gene TRBV10-3 combines with J gene TRBJ1-4; D might be TRBD1 (6 bases). The CDR3 length is 15 residues. V was cut by 8 bases and J by 3 bases, with 16 bases left in between. The germline CDR1 and CDR2 sequences are ENHRY and SYGVKD. CDR3 loop: CAIRPGGEANEKLFF. The DNA of the CDR3 is TGTGCCATCCGCCCCGGGGGCGAAGCTAATGAAAAACTGTTTTTT.

V is TRBV11-2 and J is TRBJ2-1; a possible D gene is TRBD2 (6 bases). The CDR3 length is 16 residues. Per the germline V gene, CDR1 is SGHAT and CDR2 is FQNNGV. V gave up 1 base and J gave up 3 bases, with 13 bases separating them. The DNA for the CDR3 is TGTGCCAGCAGCTTAGTACGTCTAGCGATCTACAATGAGCAGTTCTTC. Its protein product is CASSLVRLAIYNEQFF.

This clone was detected once. This rearrangement joins TRBV24-1 to TRBJ2-3, with 9 bases aligning to TRBD2. After removal of 8 bases from V and 3 bases from J, the junction contained 17 bases not matched to a gene. The V gene's germline CDR1 is KGHDR and CDR2 SFDVKD. CDR3 length: 18 residues. The CDR3 here is CATTLSGSGSGLTDTQYF. CDR3 nucleotides: TGTGCCACCACTCTATCGGGTAGCGGGAGCGGTTTGACAGATACGCAGTATTTT.

This chain joins TRBV29-1 and TRBJ2-2, with 7 bases matching TRBD2. The CDR3 is 13 amino acids. V lost 7 bases, J lost 8 bases, and 10 bases stayed unmatched. The germline gives CDR1 SQVTM, CDR2 ANQGSEA. The CDR3 DNA follows: TGCAGCGGAGGGGACTATCCAGTAGGGGAGCTGTTTTTT. Its protein is CSGGDYPVGELFF.

The CDR3 DNA reads as TGCGCCAGCAGCTTGGCCGGGGGTCTTAATACGCAGTATTTT. It specifies CASSLAGGLNTQYF. The rearrangement joins TRBV5-1 to TRBJ2-3; the D gene is possibly TRBD2 (6 bases). CDR3 size: 14 residues. Trimming shortened V by 0 bases and J by 7 bases, and 12 bases separated the two germline ends. CDR1 and CDR2 (germline): SGHRS, YFSETQ.

The CDR3 protein is CASRSGRGVSTEAFF. The CDR3 DNA follows: TGTGCCAGCAGGTCAGGGCGGGGGGTGAGCACTGAAGCTTTCTTT. V and J are TRBV6-5 and TRBJ1-1, with TRBD1 as a possible D gene (5 bases). CDR1 is MNHEY, CDR2 SVGAGI, per germline. V gave up 6 bases and J gave up 4 bases, with 18 bases separating them. CDR3 length: 15 amino acids.

The V call is TRBV2, the J call TRBJ2-3; TRBD1 agrees at 9 bases. Per germline, CDR1 SNHLY and CDR2 FYNNEI. CDR3 length: 15 residues. V lost 5 bases to trimming and J lost 2 bases; unmatched junction nucleotides: 5. The CDR3 here is CASSLDRGDTDTQYF. CDR3 in DNA: TGTGCCAGCAGTCTCGACAGGGGGGACACAGATACGCAGTATTTT. The full variable domain, in which reference TRBV2 and TRBJ2-3 provide the parts outside the CDR3, is EPEVTQTPSHQVTQMGQEVILRCVPISNHLYFYWYRQILGQKVEFLVSFYNNEISEKSEIFDDQFSVERPDGSNFTLKIRSTKLEDSAMYFCASSLDRGDTDTQYFGPGTRLTVL.

The genes are TRBV9 and TRBJ2-7, with D tentatively TRBD2 (6 bases). The CDR3 totals 14 residues. V lost 2 bases and J 1 base, leaving 10 bases between the germline ends. Germline lookup yields CDR1 SGDLS and CDR2 YYNGEE. CDR3 nucleotide sequence: TGTGCCAGCAGCGTTTTAGCGGATTCCTACGAGCAGTACTTC. Translation gives CASSVLADSYEQYF.

The gene calls are TRBV19 and TRBJ2-1, with 14 bases aligning to TRBD2. The germline CDR1 and CDR2 sequences are LNHDA and SQIVND (reference sequence). The J segment lost 3 bases and the V segment lost 5 bases, leaving 0 bases of the junction unmatched. This CDR3 is built from 15 residues. The CDR3 DNA follows: TGTGCCAGTAGTGGGACTAGCGGGAGCTACAATGAGCAGTTCTTC. It specifies CASSGTSGSYNEQFF.

This chain uses TRBV9 with TRBJ2-7; 7 bases are a match to TRBD1. V lost 4 bases to trimming and J lost 5 bases; unmatched junction nucleotides: 6. This CDR3 spans 13 amino acids. CDR1 and CDR2 from the germline V gene are SGDLS and YYNGEE. CDR3 in amino acids: CASSKTGDHEQYF. For the CDR3, the DNA is TGTGCCAGCAGCAAAACAGGGGACCACGAGCAGTACTTC.

The chain couples TRBV28 to TRBJ1-5; 7 bases line up with TRBD1. The V segment lost 6 bases and the J segment 1 base; nucleotides outside the gene matches: 9. This CDR3 is built from 16 residues. CDR1 is MDHEN, CDR2 SYDVKM, per germline. In nucleotides, the CDR3 is TGTGCCAGCAGCACTACCGGGACAGTGAGCAATCAGCCCCAGCATTTT. Protein: CASSTTGTVSNQPQHF.

There are a few counts of this clone. The chain has TRBV3-1 (or the pseudogene TRBV3-2) and TRBJ1-5; D is unclear. This CDR3 spans 13 amino acids. Trimming took 4 bases from V and 2 from J, leaving 6 bases between them. In germline, CDR1 is LGHDT, CDR2 YNNKEL (reference sequence). The CDR3 sequence: CASSREGNQPQHF. The CDR3, as DNA: TGTGCCAGCAGCCGGGAGGGCAATCAGCCCCAGCATTTT.

The chain employs TRBV5-1 and TRBJ2-3; 7 bases align to TRBD2. The trim removed 6 bases at V and 3 bases at J, leaving 4 bases unmatched. There are 13 residues in the CDR3. Germline loops: CDR1 SGHRS, CDR2 YFSETQ. The CDR3 sequence: CASNQGGTDTQYF. CDR3 DNA sequence: TGCGCCAGCAATCAGGGAGGGACAGATACGCAGTATTTT. Combining the CDR3 with reference TRBV5-1 and TRBJ2-3 gives the whole variable domain KAGVTQTPRYLIKTRGQQVTLSCSPISGHRSVSWYQQTPGQGLQFLFEYFSETQRNKGNFPGRFSGRQFSNSRSEMNVSTLELGDSALYLCASNQGGTDTQYFGPGTRLTVL.

J is TRBJ1-4 and V is TRBV4-1, with 10 bases matching TRBD1. This CDR3 is 16 amino acids long. V dropped 4 bases and J dropped 7; count of bases not matched to a gene: 9. Per the germline V gene, CDR1 is MGHRA and CDR2 is YSYEKL. CDR3 sequence: CASSLEPGQGSEKLFF. The CDR3 nucleotides read TGCGCCAGCAGCCTAGAACCGGGACAGGGGTCTGAAAAACTGTTTTTT.

The table lists this clone with a count of one. This sequence joins TRBV27 and TRBJ1-2; 9 positions match TRBD1. This CDR3 is 13 amino acids long. With 6 bases clipped from V and 7 bases from J, the junction kept 6 bases outside the gene matches. CDR1 is MNHEY and CDR2 is SMNVEV in the germline V gene (reference sequence). The CDR3 spells CASSQDRGSGYTF. For the CDR3, the DNA is TGTGCCAGCAGCCAGGACAGGGGAAGTGGCTACACCTTC.

This sequence joins TRBV15 and TRBJ1-4, with 7 bases that match TRBD1. V lost 8 bases to trimming and J lost 4 bases; unmatched junction nucleotides: 7. CDR3 length equals 14 residues. Germline CDR1 and CDR2: LNHNV and YYDKDF (reference sequence). CDR3 residues: CATRGQFNNEKLFF. The CDR3 nucleotides are TGTGCCACCCGGGGACAGTTCAATAATGAAAAACTGTTTTTT.

Note on this clone: This same CDR3 is encoded by further DNA sequences in the sample. Here the CDR3 reads CASSHTYEQYF. The CDR3 DNA follows: TGTGCCAGCAGCCACACCTACGAGCAGTACTTC. V gene TRBV3-1 (or the pseudogene TRBV3-2) combines with J gene TRBJ2-7, with unresolved D. The V gene's germline CDR1 is LGHDT and CDR2 YNNKEL (reference sequence). This CDR3 is 11 amino acids long. The V and J ends lost 3 bases and 2 bases respectively, with 2 bases between them.

This chain joins TRBV19 and TRBJ1-2, with D possibly matching TRBD1 (5 bases). CDR3 size: 15 residues. Germline V gene sequence: CDR1 LNHDA, CDR2 SQIVND (reference sequence). The ends were cut back, 3 bases at V and 3 bases at J, with 14 bases in the middle. Here the CDR3 reads CASSIAMGDHYGYTF. The DNA for the CDR3 is TGTGCCAGTAGTATTGCTATGGGGGACCACTATGGCTACACCTTC.

For this clone: This same CDR3 is encoded by further DNA sequences in the sample. The rearrangement joins TRBV27 to TRBJ2-7; 11 positions agree with TRBD1. V lost 4 bases, J lost 4 bases, and 3 bases stayed unmatched. Per germline, CDR1 MNHEY and CDR2 SMNVEV (reference sequence). The CDR3 runs 14 residues. The CDR3 bases are TGTGCCAGCAGTTCCCGGGACAGGGGGTACGAGCAGTACTTC. Translated: CASSSRDRGYEQYF.

V is TRBV7-8 and J is TRBJ2-5; D gene unclear. Germline values: CDR1 SGHVS, CDR2 FQNEAQ. CDR3 length equals 15 residues. V was shortened by 0 bases and J by 3 bases, with 11 bases between the two germline ends. CDR3 DNA sequence: TGTGCCAGCAGCTTAGCGCGCTTTGAGGAAGAGACCCAGTACTTC. Translated: CASSLARFEEETQYF.

CDR3 region: CASSLGTEAFF. The CDR3 bases are TGTGCCAGCAGTTTGGGCACTGAAGCTTTCTTT. The genes are TRBV28 and TRBJ1-1; D unresolved. The CDR3 loop spans 11 amino acids. Germline CDR1 reads MDHEN; CDR2 reads SYDVKM. Trimming stripped 3 bases from V and 4 bases from J, with 3 bases between.

The chain is built from TRBV6-4 and TRBJ2-1; a possible D gene is TRBD1 (6 bases). Trimming removed 8 bases from V and 0 bases from J, with 17 bases in between. The CDR3 is 16 residues long. The germline V gene has CDR1 MRHNA and CDR2 SNTAGT. Here the CDR3 reads CASSPTGTSSYNEQFF. The CDR3, as DNA: TGTGCCAGCTCCCCCACCGGGACAAGCTCCTACAATGAGCAGTTCTTC.

The table lists this clone with a few counts. J is TRBJ2-1 and V is TRBV24-1; no clear D gene. Germline loops: CDR1 KGHDR, CDR2 SFDVKD. Deletions cut 5 bases from V and 8 bases from J, with 9 bases between. This CDR3 has 12 amino acids. The CDR3: CATSARLYEQFF. The CDR3 DNA reads as TGTGCCACCAGTGCTAGGCTCTATGAGCAGTTCTTC.